This entry describes one TCR beta chain. Its cognate antigen is unknown. The record originates from a study of neurological immune-mediated disorders. The method for making cDNA was 5'RACE, and it used 10-nucleotide random UMIs. TCRdb recomputed calls from the 5' RACE reads with MiXCR, one row per CDR3 protein. Seen here are more than 30,000 distinct CDR3 sequences, 13% observed once, and the top ten hold approximately 5.6%. General observations from the study: The absence of any CDR3 amino acid sequence shared by expanded clones across subjects suggests that repertoires were private in all groups. The highest TCR clonal expansion occurred in HTLV-1-associated myelopathy; multiple sclerosis fell below healthy controls.

CDR1 and CDR2 from the germline V gene are DFQATT and SNEGSKA (reference sequence). V lost 6 bases, J lost 7 bases, and 14 bases stayed unmatched. The CDR3 contains 16 residues. Time point denoted: technical triplicate 2. Input was 800,000 to 1,000,000 sorted T cells, either CD4+ or CD8+. The material sequenced was CD4+ T cells from blood. The sequence came from a female donor with HTLV-1-associated myelopathy (HAM/TSP). V and J are TRBV20-1 and TRBJ2-1; the match to TRBD2 covers 11 bases. The CDR3: CSALGGTSGDWNEQFF. CDR3 DNA sequence: TGCAGTGCCCTAGGGGGGACTAGCGGAGATTGGAATGAGCAGTTCTTC.